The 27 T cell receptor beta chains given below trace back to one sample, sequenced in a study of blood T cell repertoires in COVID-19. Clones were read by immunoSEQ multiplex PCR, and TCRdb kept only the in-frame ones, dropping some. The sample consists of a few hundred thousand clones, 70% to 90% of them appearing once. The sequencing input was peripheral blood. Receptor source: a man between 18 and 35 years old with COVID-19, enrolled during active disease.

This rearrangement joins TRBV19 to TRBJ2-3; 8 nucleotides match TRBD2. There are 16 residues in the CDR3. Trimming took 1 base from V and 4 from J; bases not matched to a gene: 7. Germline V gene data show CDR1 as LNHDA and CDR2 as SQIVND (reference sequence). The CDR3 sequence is CASSIGSSGVADTQYF. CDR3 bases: TGTGCCAGTAGTATAGGGAGTAGCGGGGTAGCAGATACGCAGTATTTT.

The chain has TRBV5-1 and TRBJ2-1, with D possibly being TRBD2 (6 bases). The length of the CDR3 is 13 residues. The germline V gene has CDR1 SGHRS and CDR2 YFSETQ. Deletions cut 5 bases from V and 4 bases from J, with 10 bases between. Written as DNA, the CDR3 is TGCGCCAGCAGACTAGCTGTTTACAATGAGCAGTTCTTC. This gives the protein CASRLAVYNEQFF.

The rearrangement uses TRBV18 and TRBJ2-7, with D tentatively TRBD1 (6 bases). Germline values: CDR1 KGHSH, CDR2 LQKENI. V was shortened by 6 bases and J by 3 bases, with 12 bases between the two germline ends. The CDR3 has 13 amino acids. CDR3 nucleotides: TGTGCCAGCTCCTTGCAGGGGTACTACGAGCAGTACTTC. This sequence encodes CASSLQGYYEQYF.

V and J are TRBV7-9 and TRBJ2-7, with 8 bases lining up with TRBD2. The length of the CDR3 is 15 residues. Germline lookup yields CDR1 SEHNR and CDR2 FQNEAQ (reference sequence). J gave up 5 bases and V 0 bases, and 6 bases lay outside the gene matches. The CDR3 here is CASSLASGSFNEQYF. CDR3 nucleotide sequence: TGTGCCAGCAGCTTAGCGAGCGGGAGTTTCAACGAGCAGTACTTC.

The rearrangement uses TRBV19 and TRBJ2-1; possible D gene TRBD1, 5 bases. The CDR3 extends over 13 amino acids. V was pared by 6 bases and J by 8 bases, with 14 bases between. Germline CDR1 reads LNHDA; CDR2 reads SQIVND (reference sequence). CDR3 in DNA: TGTGCCAGTAGCACTACAAGGGGCTATGAGCAGTTCTTC. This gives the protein CASSTTRGYEQFF.

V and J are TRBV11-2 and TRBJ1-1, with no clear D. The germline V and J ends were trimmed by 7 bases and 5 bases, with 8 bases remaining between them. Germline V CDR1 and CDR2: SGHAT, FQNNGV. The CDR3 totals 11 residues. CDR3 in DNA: TGTGCCAGCACCCTCCGGACTGAAGCTTTCTTT. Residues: CASTLRTEAFF.

The CDR3 region has the DNA TGCGCCAGCAGTGAGTTACCGGGACAGGGGTTGGGCAATCAGCCCCAGCATTTT. This sequence encodes CASSELPGQGLGNQPQHF. This chain joins TRBV10-1 and TRBJ1-5; 10 nucleotides line up with TRBD1. Losses at the gene ends were 1 base for V and 2 bases for J; bases not matched to a gene: 8. Germline CDR1 reads WNHNN; CDR2 reads SYGVQD (reference sequence). There are 18 residues in the CDR3.

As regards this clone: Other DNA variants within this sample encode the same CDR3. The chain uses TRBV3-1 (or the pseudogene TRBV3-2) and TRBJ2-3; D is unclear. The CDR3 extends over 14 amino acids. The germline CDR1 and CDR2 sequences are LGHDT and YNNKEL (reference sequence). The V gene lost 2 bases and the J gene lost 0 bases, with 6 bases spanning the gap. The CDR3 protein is CASSQTSSTDTQYF. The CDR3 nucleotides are TGTGCCAGCAGCCAAACGAGTAGCACAGATACGCAGTATTTT.

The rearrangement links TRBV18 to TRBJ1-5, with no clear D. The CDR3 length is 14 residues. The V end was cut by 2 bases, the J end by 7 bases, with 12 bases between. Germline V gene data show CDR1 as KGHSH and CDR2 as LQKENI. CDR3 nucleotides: TGTGCCAGCTCACCATCCGGGATGGGGCAGCCCCAGCATTTT. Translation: CASSPSGMGQPQHF.

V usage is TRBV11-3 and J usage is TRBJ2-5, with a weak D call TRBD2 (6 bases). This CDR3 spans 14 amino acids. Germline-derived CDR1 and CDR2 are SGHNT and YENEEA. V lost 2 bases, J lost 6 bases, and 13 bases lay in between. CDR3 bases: TGTGCCAGCAGCTTACGGGGGTTCTTGCAGACCCAGTACTTC. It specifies CASSLRGFLQTQYF.

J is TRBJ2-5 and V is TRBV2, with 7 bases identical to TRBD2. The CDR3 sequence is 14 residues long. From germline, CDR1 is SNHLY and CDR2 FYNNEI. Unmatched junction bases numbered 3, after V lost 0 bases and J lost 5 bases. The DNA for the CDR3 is TGTGCCAGCAGTGAAGCGCTGGGGGGGGAGACCCAGTACTTC. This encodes CASSEALGGETQYF.

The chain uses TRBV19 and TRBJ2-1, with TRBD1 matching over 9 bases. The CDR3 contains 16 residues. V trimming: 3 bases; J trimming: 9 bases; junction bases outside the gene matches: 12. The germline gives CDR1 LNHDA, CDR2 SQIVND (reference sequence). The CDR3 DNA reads TGTGCCAGTAGTATGGCCGGGACAGGGTACGCGAGTGAGCAGTTCTTC. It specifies CASSMAGTGYASEQFF.

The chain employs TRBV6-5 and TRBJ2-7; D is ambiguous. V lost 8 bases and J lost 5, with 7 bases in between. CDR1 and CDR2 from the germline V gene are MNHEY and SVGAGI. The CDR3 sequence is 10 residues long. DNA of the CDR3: TGTGCCAGCTCCATCCACGAGCAGTACTTC. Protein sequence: CASSIHEQYF.

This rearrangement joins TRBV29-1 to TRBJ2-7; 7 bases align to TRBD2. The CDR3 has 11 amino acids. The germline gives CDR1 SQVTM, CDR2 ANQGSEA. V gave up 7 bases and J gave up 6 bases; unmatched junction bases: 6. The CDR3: CSAAAGPEQYF. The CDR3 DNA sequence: TGCAGCGCCGCAGCGGGACCCGAGCAGTACTTC.

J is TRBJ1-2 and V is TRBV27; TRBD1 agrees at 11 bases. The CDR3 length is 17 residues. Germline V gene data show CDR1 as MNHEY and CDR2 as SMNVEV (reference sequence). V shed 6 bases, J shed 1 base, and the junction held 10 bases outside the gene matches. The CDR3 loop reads CASSTGWTGGGNYGYTF. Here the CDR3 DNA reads TGTGCCAGCAGCACCGGTTGGACAGGGGGCGGTAACTATGGCTACACCTTC.

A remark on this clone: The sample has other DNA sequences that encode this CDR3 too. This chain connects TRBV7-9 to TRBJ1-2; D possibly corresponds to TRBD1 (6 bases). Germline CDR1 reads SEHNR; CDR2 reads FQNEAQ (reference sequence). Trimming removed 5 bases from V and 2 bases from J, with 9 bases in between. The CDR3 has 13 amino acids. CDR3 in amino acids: CASSPDRNYGYTF. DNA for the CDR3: TGTGCCAGCAGCCCGGACAGAAACTATGGCTACACCTTC.

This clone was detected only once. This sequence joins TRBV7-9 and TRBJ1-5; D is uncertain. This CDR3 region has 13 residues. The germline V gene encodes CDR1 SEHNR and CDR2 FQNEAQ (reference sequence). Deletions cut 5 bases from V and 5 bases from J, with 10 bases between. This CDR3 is CASSRSPDQPQHF. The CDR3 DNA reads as TGTGCCAGCAGCCGTTCCCCTGATCAGCCCCAGCATTTT.

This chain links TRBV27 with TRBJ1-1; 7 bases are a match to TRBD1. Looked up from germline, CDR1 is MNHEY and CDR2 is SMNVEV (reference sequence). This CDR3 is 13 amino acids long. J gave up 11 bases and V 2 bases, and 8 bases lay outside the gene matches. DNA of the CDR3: TGTGCCAGCAGTTTAAAGCCCGACAGGGAGGCTTTCTTT. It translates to CASSLKPDREAFF.

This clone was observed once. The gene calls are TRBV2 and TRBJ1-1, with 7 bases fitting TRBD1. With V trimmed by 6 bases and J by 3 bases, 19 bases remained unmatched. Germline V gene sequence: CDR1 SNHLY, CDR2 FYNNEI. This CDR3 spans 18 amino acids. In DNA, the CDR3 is TGTGCCAGCAGCCTAACCCGGACAGGCCCCGCGGGCGACACTGAAGCTTTCTTT. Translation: CASSLTRTGPAGDTEAFF.

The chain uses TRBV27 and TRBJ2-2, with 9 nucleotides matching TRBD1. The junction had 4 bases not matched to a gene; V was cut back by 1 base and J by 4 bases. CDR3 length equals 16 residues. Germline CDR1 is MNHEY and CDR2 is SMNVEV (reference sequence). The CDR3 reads CASSLWGQGSTGELFF. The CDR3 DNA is TGTGCCAGCAGTTTATGGGGACAGGGTTCCACCGGGGAGCTGTTTTTT.

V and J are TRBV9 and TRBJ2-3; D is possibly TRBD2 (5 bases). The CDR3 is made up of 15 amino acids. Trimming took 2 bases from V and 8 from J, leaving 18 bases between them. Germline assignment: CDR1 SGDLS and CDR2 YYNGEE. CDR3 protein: CASSVLDSPGGTQYF. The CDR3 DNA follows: TGTGCCAGCAGCGTTTTGGACTCCCCAGGAGGTACGCAGTATTTT.

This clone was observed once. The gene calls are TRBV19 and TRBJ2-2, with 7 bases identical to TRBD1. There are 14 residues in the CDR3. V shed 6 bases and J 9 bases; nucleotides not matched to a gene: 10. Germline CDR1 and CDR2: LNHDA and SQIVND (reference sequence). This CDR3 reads CASSRDRTVRELFF. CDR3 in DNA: TGTGCCAGTAGCCGGGACAGAACCGTCCGGGAGCTGTTTTTT.

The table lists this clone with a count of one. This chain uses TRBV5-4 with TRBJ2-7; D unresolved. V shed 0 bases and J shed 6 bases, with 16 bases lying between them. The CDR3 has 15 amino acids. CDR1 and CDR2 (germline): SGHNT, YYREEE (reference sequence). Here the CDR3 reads CASSLADSGSLEQYF. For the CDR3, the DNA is TGTGCCAGCAGCTTGGCCGATTCTGGTAGCCTCGAGCAGTACTTC.

CDR3 in DNA: TGTGCCAGCAGCTTAGAGAGGTACAGGGGGAAATTGAATGGCTACACCTTC. Residues: CASSLERYRGKLNGYTF. The chain employs TRBV7-2 and TRBJ1-2, with TRBD1 matching 8 bases. The V and J ends lost 1 base and 6 bases, in that order; junction bases with no gene match: 13. This CDR3 region has 17 residues. Germline CDR1 reads SGHTA; CDR2 reads FQGNSA.

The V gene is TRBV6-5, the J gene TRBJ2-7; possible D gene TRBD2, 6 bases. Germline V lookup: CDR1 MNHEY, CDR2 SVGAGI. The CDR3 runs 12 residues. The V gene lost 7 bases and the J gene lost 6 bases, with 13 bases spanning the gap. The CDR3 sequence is CASNSGSLEQYF. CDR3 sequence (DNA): TGTGCCAGCAACTCCGGGAGTCTCGAGCAGTACTTC.

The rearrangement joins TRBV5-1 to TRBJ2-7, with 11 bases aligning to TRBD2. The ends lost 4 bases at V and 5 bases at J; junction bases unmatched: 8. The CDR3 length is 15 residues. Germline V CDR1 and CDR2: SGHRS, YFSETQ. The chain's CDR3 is CASSLNSGRADEQYF. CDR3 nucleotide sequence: TGCGCCAGCAGCCTGAATAGCGGGAGGGCCGACGAGCAGTACTTC.

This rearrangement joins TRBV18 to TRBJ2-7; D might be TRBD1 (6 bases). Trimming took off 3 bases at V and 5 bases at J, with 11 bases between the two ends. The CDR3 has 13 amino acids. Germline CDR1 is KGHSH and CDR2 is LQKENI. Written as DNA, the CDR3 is TGTGCCAGCTCACCGCAGGGGCTCAACGAGCAGTACTTC. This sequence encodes CASSPQGLNEQYF.